Listed here are 6 T cell receptor beta chains from one sample, sequenced in a study of CD8 T cells in Susac syndrome. Random-hexamer reverse transcription was applied to about 0.45 to 1 ug RNA. TCRdb re-called the immunoSEQ multiplex PCR reads with MiXCR, one entry per CDR3 protein. The data contain some 200,000 distinct CDR3 sequences, approximately 96% of them singletons. The sample taken for sequencing was CD4+ T cells from PBMCs. Receptor source: a human donor with Susac syndrome.

The chain combines TRBV30 with TRBJ2-7, with D possibly being TRBD1 (5 bases). Germline values: CDR1 GTSNPN, CDR2 SVGIG (reference sequence). Trimming shortened V by 5 bases and J by 3 bases, and 8 bases separated the two germline ends. This CDR3 region has 11 residues. CDR3 residues: CAWGHHYEQYF. DNA of the CDR3: TGTGCCTGGGGACACCACTACGAGCAGTACTTC.

The CDR3 is CATGGGSYEQYF. The CDR3 nucleotides read TGTGCCACCGGGGGGGGCTCCTACGAGCAGTACTTC. This rearrangement joins TRBV19 to TRBJ2-7; 8 nucleotides match TRBD2. The CDR3 has 12 amino acids. Germline-derived CDR1 and CDR2 are LNHDA and SQIVND (reference sequence). Germline trimming cut 10 bases from V and 0 bases from J; bases unmatched to any gene: 2.

This clonotype showed up just once. The V and J genes are TRBV7-2 and TRBJ2-1; D gene unclear. Germline V gives CDR1 SGHTA, CDR2 FQGNSA. The V end was cut by 4 bases, the J end by 4 bases, with 14 bases between. This CDR3 contains 15 residues. CDR3 bases: TGTGCCAGCAGCTCATGGAGAAGCGAGTACAATGAGCAGTTCTTC. Translated, it gives CASSSWRSEYNEQFF.

This rearrangement joins TRBV20-1 to TRBJ1-2, with D hard to call. This CDR3 is 11 amino acids long. Germline V lookup: CDR1 DFQATT, CDR2 SNEGSKA (reference sequence). Trimming stripped 4 bases from V and 4 bases from J, with 7 bases between. CDR3 nucleotide sequence: TGCAGTGCTAATCCCACCTATGGCTACACCTTC. Its translation is CSANPTYGYTF.

The gene calls are TRBV3-1 and TRBJ2-5; no clear D. The CDR3 is made up of 15 amino acids. The V gene lost 6 bases and the J gene lost 0 bases, with 14 bases spanning the gap. CDR1 and CDR2 (germline): LGHDT, YNNKEL (reference sequence). The CDR3 is CASSSPTRYQETQYF. CDR3 nucleotide sequence: TGTGCCAGCAGTTCTCCGACCCGGTACCAAGAGACCCAGTACTTC.

The J gene is TRBJ2-1, the V gene TRBV15, with D possibly being TRBD2 (6 bases). This CDR3 comprises 17 residues. Deletions cut 0 bases from V and 3 bases from J, with 15 bases between. CDR1 and CDR2 (germline): LNHNV, YYDKDF (reference sequence). CDR3 in DNA: TGTGCCACCAGCAGAGATGAGGGACTCACTATCTACAATGAGCAGTTCTTC. Its translation: CATSRDEGLTIYNEQFF.